This T cell receptor beta chain was recovered during a study of T cell responses to AZD1222 COVID-19 vaccine. Overall study results and limits: Only a handful of AZD1222 recipients tested seropositive at baseline. It should be noted that donors were predominantly white British and more often female, and clonal diversity was possibly underestimated.

Comments on this clone: Its antigen is unknown.

The method was immunoSEQ multiplex PCR; TCRdb's version includes in-frame clones alone and lacks a portion of them. The repertoire holds approximately 76,000 clones, with approximately 88% as singletons. The length of the CDR3 is 15 residues. Germline lookup yields CDR1 LNHDA and CDR2 SQIVND (reference sequence). The V segment lost 4 bases and the J segment 1 base; nucleotides outside the gene matches: 7. The TCR comes from an adult in good health. V and J are TRBV19 and TRBJ2-7; 7 bases agree with TRBD2. The specimen comprised peripheral blood, sampled on day 0 of AZD1222 vaccination. CDR3 residues: CASSSPGLSSYEQYF. The CDR3, as DNA: TGTGCCAGTAGTAGTCCGGGACTATCATCCTACGAGCAGTACTTC.